This T cell receptor (beta chain) was retrieved from a study of cytomegalovirus exposure and HLA in healthy donors. The study's findings and limits: Both high specificity and high sensitivity reportedly marked the classifier's diagnosis of cytomegalovirus status.

The CDR3 covers 14 residues. V was shortened by 7 bases and J by 7 bases, with 16 bases between the two germline ends. Germline V gene lookup returns CDR1 MNHNY and CDR2 SVGAGI (reference sequence). Assay: immunoSEQ multiplex PCR; the TCRdb copy retains only in-frame clones and omits some. The profile shows 120,000 to 150,000 clones, about 89% of them singletons. As concerns this clone: Its target is unknown.

This TCR came from a man aged 18 to 35 in good health and CMV-seronegative. The sample consisted of PBMCs. This chain connects TRBV6-6 to TRBJ1-4; D is perhaps TRBD1 (5 bases). The CDR3 is CASTSGGVREKLFF. The CDR3 DNA follows: TGTGCCAGCACATCCGGGGGTGTTCGTGAAAAACTGTTTTTT.